This T cell receptor (beta chain) stems from a study of chemoradiotherapy in HPV16-positive cancers. Samples were taken several times over chemoradiotherapy. Germline V gene lookup returns CDR1 WNHNN and CDR2 SYGVQD (reference sequence). V was shortened by 5 bases and J by 9 bases, with 16 bases between the two germline ends. The CDR3 length is 13 residues. The table came from immunoSEQ multiplex PCR; TCRdb's copy has only in-frame clones and leaves some out. Among thousands of clones listed, around 91% were seen once. With regard to this clone: What it binds is unknown.

The study's findings and limits: Functional assays defining HPV-specific T cells used only a couple of HPV16-positive patients. Non-HPV-specific T cells did not expand in tumors during treatment, whereas candidate HPV-specific clones and E7-related motifs did.

The receptor's source is a human donor with HPV-associated anogenital cancer. J is TRBJ1-1 and V is TRBV10-1; a weak D match, TRBD1 (6 bases). Source: tumor tissue, taken from a patient who underwent chemoradiotherapy. The CDR3 sequence is CASSYGGHDQAFF. The CDR3 nucleotides read TGCGCCAGCAGTTACGGGGGACATGACCAAGCTTTCTTT.